Presented here are 26 T cell receptor beta chains from one specimen sequenced in a study of OX40 agonist ivuxolimab in advanced cancers. Produced via immunoSEQ multiplex PCR; TCRdb's table is partial and in-frame only. The sample contains about 69,000 clones, about 89% of which appear only once. The source material was CD4+ or CD8+ T cells sorted from blood, sampled in a trial of the OX40 agonist ivuxolimab. The receptors were gathered from an adult with an advanced solid tumor such as melanoma, head and neck, liver or kidney cancer.

This chain connects TRBV19 to TRBJ1-2; TRBD1 matches 7 bases. CDR3 length: 14 residues. V lost 5 bases, J lost 6 bases, and 9 bases stayed unmatched. Germline V lookup: CDR1 LNHDA, CDR2 SQIVND (reference sequence). This chain's CDR3 is CASSAYGTADGYTF. CDR3 sequence (DNA): TGTGCCAGTAGTGCCTACGGGACAGCCGATGGCTACACCTTC.

J is TRBJ2-7 and V is TRBV6-4; the D is unclear. The CDR3 spans 17 residues. The V end was cut by 0 bases, the J end by 0 bases, with 15 bases between. From germline, CDR1 is MRHNA and CDR2 SNTAGT. CDR3 region: CASSDSYGRSTSYEQYF. The CDR3 nucleotides are TGTGCCAGCAGTGACTCTTATGGCAGATCGACCTCCTACGAGCAGTACTTC.

The chain links TRBV18 to TRBJ2-3; D is perhaps TRBD2 (5 bases). Deletions cut 2 bases from V and 6 bases from J, with 18 bases between. In germline, CDR1 is KGHSH, CDR2 LQKENI. The CDR3 runs 16 residues. Written as DNA, the CDR3 is TGTGCCAGCTCACCAAAGGACTTAGGGCATTCGGATACGCAGTATTTT. It yields the protein CASSPKDLGHSDTQYF. Full variable domain (remainder filled in from reference TRBV18 and TRBJ2-3): NAGVMQNPRHLVRRRGQEARLRCSPMKGHSHVYWYRQLPEEGLKFMVYLQKENIIDESGMPKERFSAEFPKEGPSILRIQQVVRGDSAAYFCASSPKDLGHSDTQYFGPGTRLTVL.

The chain has TRBV5-1 and TRBJ2-7; 7 positions agree with TRBD2. The CDR3 is 16 amino acids. Per germline, CDR1 SGHRS and CDR2 YFSETQ. The junction had 10 bases not matched to a gene; V was cut back by 1 base and J by 3 bases. The DNA of the CDR3 is TGCGCCAGCAGCTTGACTAGCGTGGGATTCCTCTACGAGCAGTACTTC. Translating it yields CASSLTSVGFLYEQYF.

J is TRBJ1-5 and V is TRBV19; 7 bases match TRBD1. Germline CDR1 LNHDA, CDR2 SQIVND (reference sequence). The CDR3 has 14 residues. V lost 5 bases, J lost 3 bases, and 4 bases stayed unmatched. The DNA for the CDR3 is TGTGCCAGTAGTGCCACAGGGGACAATCAGCCCCAGCATTTT. Translating gives CASSATGDNQPQHF.

The rearrangement uses TRBV28 and TRBJ1-1; the D is unclear. V was pared by 6 bases and J by 0 bases, with 11 bases between. Germline V gives CDR1 MDHEN, CDR2 SYDVKM. The CDR3 sequence is 14 residues long. The CDR3 DNA reads as TGTGCCAGCAGGAGACCGGTGATGAACACTGAAGCTTTCTTT. Protein product: CASRRPVMNTEAFF.

This chain connects TRBV9 to TRBJ2-3; D uncertain. This CDR3 has 15 amino acids. V was clipped by 0 bases and J by 6 bases, with 14 bases between them. Germline V gene sequence: CDR1 SGDLS, CDR2 YYNGEE. DNA of the CDR3: TGTGCCAGCAGCGTAGGGTCGATTAGTCTGGATACGCAGTATTTT. It codes for CASSVGSISLDTQYF. Full variable domain (remainder filled in from reference TRBV9 and TRBJ2-3): DSGVTQTPKHLITATGQRVTLRCSPRSGDLSVYWYQQSLDQGLQFLIQYYNGEERAKGNILERFSAQQFPDLHSELNLSSLELGDSALYFCASSVGSISLDTQYFGPGTRLTVL.

The rearrangement links TRBV19 to TRBJ2-4; no clear D gene. V lost 5 bases and J 1 base, leaving 12 bases between the germline ends. Germline lookup yields CDR1 LNHDA and CDR2 SQIVND (reference sequence). This CDR3 region has 15 residues. Here the CDR3 reads CASSWVGSAKNIQYF. Written as DNA, the CDR3 is TGTGCCAGTAGTTGGGTCGGGTCGGCCAAAAACATTCAGTACTTC. Using reference TRBV19 and TRBJ2-4 for the parts outside the CDR3, the full variable domain is DGGITQSPKYLFRKEGQNVTLSCEQNLNHDAMYWYRQDPGQGLRLIYYSQIVNDFQKGDIAEGYSVSREKKESFPLTVTSAQKNPTAFYLCASSWVGSAKNIQYFGAGTRLSVL.

The V and J genes are TRBV2 and TRBJ2-1, with 8 bases fitting TRBD2. This CDR3 region has 14 residues. Germline V gene lookup returns CDR1 SNHLY and CDR2 FYNNEI. Losses at the gene ends were 2 bases for V and 12 bases for J; bases not matched to a gene: 9. The DNA for the CDR3 is TGTGCCAGCAGTGAAATGGTTAGCGGGAAAAGGCAGTTCTTC. Protein: CASSEMVSGKRQFF.

V usage is TRBV7-3 and J usage is TRBJ2-2, with TRBD2 identical over 9 bases. The CDR3 contains 16 residues. V was pared by 1 base and J by 8 bases, with 8 bases of the junction left unmatched. Germline-derived CDR1 and CDR2 are SGHTA and FQGTGA. The CDR3 DNA reads TGTGCCAGCAGCTTAAACGGCGGGAGGGCCTCGGGGGAGCTGTTTTTT. Its translation: CASSLNGGRASGELFF.

The chain uses TRBV6-4 and TRBJ1-5, with D possibly being TRBD1 (5 bases). Per the germline V gene, CDR1 is MRHNA and CDR2 is SNTAGT. With 4 bases removed from V and 4 bases from J, the gap between germline ends came to 8 bases. The CDR3 extends over 13 amino acids. The CDR3 nucleotides are TGTGCCAGCAGTGCCGACAGAAATCAGCCCCAGCATTTT. This translates into CASSADRNQPQHF.

The chain uses TRBV12-5 and TRBJ1-4, with 10 bases matching TRBD1. In germline, CDR1 is LGHNT, CDR2 FRNRAP. This CDR3 is built from 17 residues. V was clipped by 2 bases and J by 3 bases; unmatched bases: 6. This CDR3 is CASGLWGQGSSNEKLFF. The DNA for the CDR3 is TGTGCTAGTGGTTTGTGGGGACAGGGGTCATCTAATGAAAAACTGTTTTTT.

The rearrangement uses TRBV19 and TRBJ2-1, with no clear D. V dropped 1 base and J dropped 8 bases, with 12 bases sitting between them. Looked up from germline, CDR1 is LNHDA and CDR2 is SQIVND (reference sequence). The CDR3 consists of 14 residues. CDR3 sequence reads: CASSIGVKVDEQFF. Here the CDR3 DNA reads TGTGCCAGTAGTATAGGCGTAAAGGTCGATGAGCAGTTCTTC.

The CDR3 loop reads CASSEYGREEQYF. CDR3 DNA: TGTGCCAGCAGTGAATACGGCAGGGAAGAGCAGTACTTC. V gene TRBV25-1 combines with J gene TRBJ2-7; D may be TRBD1 (5 bases). The V and J ends lost 0 bases and 7 bases respectively, with 10 bases between them. In germline, CDR1 is MGHDK, CDR2 SYGVNS. The CDR3 length is 13 residues.

The chain employs TRBV7-9 and TRBJ2-7, with TRBD2 matching over 8 bases. J lost 5 bases, V lost 5 bases, and 14 bases had no gene match. Germline values: CDR1 SEHNR, CDR2 FQNEAQ (reference sequence). This CDR3 has 16 residues. CDR3 bases: TGTGCCAGCAGCCCCAGCGGGATCGGGAGGGCCAACGAGCAGTACTTC. Translated, it gives CASSPSGIGRANEQYF.

The V and J genes are TRBV19 and TRBJ1-5, with 9 bases matching TRBD1. The germline gives CDR1 LNHDA, CDR2 SQIVND (reference sequence). After removal of 7 bases from V and 4 bases from J, the junction contained 14 bases not matched to a gene. This CDR3 comprises 17 residues. CDR3 DNA: TGTGCCAGTAACCTTAGACAGGGGGAAGGGAAAAATCAGCCCCAGCATTTT. The encoded protein is CASNLRQGEGKNQPQHF. The variable domain in full, with the rest retrieved from reference TRBV19 and TRBJ1-5, is DGGITQSPKYLFRKEGQNVTLSCEQNLNHDAMYWYRQDPGQGLRLIYYSQIVNDFQKGDIAEGYSVSREKKESFPLTVTSAQKNPTAFYLCASNLRQGEGKNQPQHFGDGTRLSIL.

V usage is TRBV6-6 and J usage is TRBJ2-7; 7 bases map to TRBD2. The CDR3 covers 15 residues. Losses at the gene ends were 6 bases for V and 5 bases for J; bases not matched to a gene: 13. From germline, CDR1 is MNHNY and CDR2 SVGAGI (reference sequence). This chain's CDR3 is CASSPPWGGPNEQYF. DNA for the CDR3: TGTGCCAGCAGCCCCCCCTGGGGAGGGCCGAACGAGCAGTACTTC.

The rearrangement links TRBV29-1 to TRBJ2-2, with D possibly TRBD1 on 6 matching bases. V shed 7 bases and J shed 4 bases, with 13 bases lying between them. Germline assignment: CDR1 SQVTM and CDR2 ANQGSEA. The length of the CDR3 is 13 residues. DNA of the CDR3: TGCAGCGGGGAGACAGGTGCCACCGGGGAGCTGTTTTTT. Residues: CSGETGATGELFF.

The table lists this clone with a count of one. The chain carries TRBV5-3 and TRBJ1-4, with 7 bases aligning to TRBD1. TRBV5-3 is filed as an ORF, its function uncertain. With V trimmed by 4 bases and J by 2 bases, 5 bases remained unmatched. The CDR3 consists of 15 residues. The CDR3 is CARSTDRATNEKLFF. CDR3 coding DNA: TGTGCCAGAAGCACCGACAGGGCCACTAATGAAAAACTGTTTTTT.

The chain couples TRBV2 to TRBJ2-2, with a possible D match to TRBD2 (5 bases). The CDR3 length is 15 residues. Trimming stripped 6 bases from V and 4 bases from J, with 15 bases between. The V gene's germline CDR1 is SNHLY and CDR2 FYNNEI. The CDR3 here is CASSSDGLSTGELFF. The DNA for the CDR3 is TGTGCCAGCAGCTCGGACGGACTTTCCACCGGGGAGCTGTTTTTT.

The chain couples TRBV28 to TRBJ2-5; tentative D call: TRBD1 (5 bases). V lost 7 bases and J 4 bases, leaving 22 bases between the germline ends. From germline, CDR1 is MDHEN and CDR2 SYDVKM. The CDR3 extends over 16 amino acids. In DNA form, the CDR3 reads TGTGCCAGCAAAAGGGAAAAGGGGTACGGTCGAGAGACCCAGTACTTC. This gives the protein CASKREKGYGRETQYF.

The chain has TRBV19 and TRBJ1-5, with 9 bases lining up with TRBD1. After removal of 4 bases from V and 1 base from J, the junction contained 5 bases not matched to a gene. The length of the CDR3 is 16 residues. Per germline, CDR1 LNHDA and CDR2 SQIVND (reference sequence). The CDR3, as DNA: TGTGCCAGTAGTACAACGGACAGGGGAAGCAATCAGCCCCAGCATTTT. Translation: CASSTTDRGSNQPQHF.

The chain has TRBV7-8 and TRBJ2-7; D call uncertain. V lost 5 bases to trimming and J lost 2 bases, with 16 bases between them. The germline CDR1 and CDR2 sequences are SGHVS and FQNEAQ. The CDR3 sequence is 15 residues long. The CDR3 sequence: CASSPPLQGPYEQYF. The CDR3 DNA reads as TGTGCCAGCAGCCCCCCGCTACAAGGTCCCTACGAGCAGTACTTC. Full variable domain (rest looked up from reference TRBV7-8 and TRBJ2-7): GAGVSQSPRYKVAKRGQDVALRCDPISGHVSLFWYQQALGQGPEFLTYFQNEAQLDKSGLPSDRFFAERPEGSVSTLKIQRTQQEDSAVYLCASSPPLQGPYEQYFGPGTRLTVT.

This rearrangement joins TRBV5-4 to TRBJ2-1; 9 positions agree with TRBD2. Unmatched junction bases numbered 12, after V lost 4 bases and J lost 4 bases. Germline V gene sequence: CDR1 SGHNT, CDR2 YYREEE (reference sequence). This CDR3 is 17 amino acids long. This chain's CDR3 is CASSPGLALEGYNEQFF. The CDR3 nucleotides read TGTGCCAGCAGCCCCGGACTAGCGTTAGAGGGGTACAATGAGCAGTTCTTC.

The rearrangement joins TRBV19 to TRBJ2-1, with 11 bases matching TRBD2. Trimming cost V 4 bases and J 4 bases; bases outside gene matches: 0. Germline V gives CDR1 LNHDA, CDR2 SQIVND (reference sequence). The CDR3 spans 14 residues. CDR3 in amino acids: CASSTSGRYNEQFF. The DNA for the CDR3 is TGTGCCAGTAGTACTAGCGGGAGGTACAATGAGCAGTTCTTC.

Written as DNA, the CDR3 is TGTGCCAGCAGCGCCGTAGGCACCGGAGGATACGAGCAGTACTTC. Its protein is CASSAVGTGGYEQYF. V usage is TRBV13 and J usage is TRBJ2-7, with a weak D call TRBD2 (5 bases). Germline V gene data show CDR1 as PRHDT and CDR2 as FYEKMQ (reference sequence). The ends were cut back, 5 bases at V and 4 bases at J, with 18 bases in the middle. The CDR3 runs 15 residues.